The rows below give T cell receptor beta chains drawn from one sample of a study of blood T cell repertoires in COVID-19. Assay used: immunoSEQ multiplex PCR; TCRdb lists only in-frame clones, some missing. The data show about 220,000 clones, roughly 85% seen once. The sample taken for sequencing was peripheral blood. The receptors originated from a man between 25 and 39 years old who had recovered from COVID-19. CDR3s leave out the opening cysteine and the closing phenylalanine or tryptophan. Part of the rows lack a size; the others show once, few, many or a class for expanded clones.

v_call | clone_size | cdr3_aa
TRBV27 | . | ASSLRRWQGYEQY
TRBV6-5 | . | ASGGPIGGYT
TRBV12-3/TRBV12-4 | . | ASRRTQRVIAF
TRBV7-8 | . | ASSLALGTETFLAF
TRBV18 | . | ASSPPEGRSYTEAF
TRBV5-4 | once | ASSLFSSGANVLT
TRBV4-1 | few | ASSGSRSGGFNEQF
TRBV11-2 | . | ASSLFLRQPQH
TRBV7-9 | once | ASSRGQFQETQY
TRBV5-1 | once | ASSLAGTGWDGYT
TRBV19 | . | ASKRQGREATEAF
TRBV11-2 | . | ASSLLYEQY
TRBV25-1 | once | ASRSLTVNTEAF
TRBV11-2 | . | ASSPWDRGQGETQY
TRBV6-5 | . | ASSYSTSRGYGYT
TRBV4-1 | . | ASSPPSGVREEQF
TRBV7-2 | few | ASSLARGNTIY
TRBV10-1 | few | ASSELGSGQGRPEQY